The 8 T cell receptor beta chains reported below all come from one sample, sequenced in a study of CD8+CD57+ T cells in acquired aplastic anemia. TCR beta VDJ combinations and CDR3 sequences were profiled from genomic DNA. TCRdb reprocessed the reads via MiXCR and lists one record per CDR3 protein. The sample carries 150,000 to 180,000 distinct CDR3 sequences, roughly 49% recorded once. Whoever was chosen for sequencing had shown CD8+CD57+ cell expansion by flow cytometry. Material for sequencing was sorted CD4+, CD8+, or CD8+CD57+ T cells (not recorded which) from PBMCs. Receptor source: a human donor with aplastic anemia.

This clonotype has a handful of counts. The CDR3 spells CASRSQGARNTEAFF. CDR3 DNA: TGTGCCAGCAGGTCACAGGGGGCGCGGAACACTGAAGCTTTCTTT. J is TRBJ1-1 and V is TRBV2; 9 bases match TRBD1. V was clipped by 6 bases and J by 1 base; unmatched bases: 6. The CDR3 length is 15 residues. Germline CDR1 and CDR2: SNHLY and FYNNEI.

The DNA for the CDR3 is TGTGCCACCAGTGACGGGACAGTAAGCCCCTACGAGCAGTACTTC. This sequence encodes CATSDGTVSPYEQYF. The chain recombines TRBV24-1 with TRBJ2-7; 7 positions agree with TRBD1. The CDR3 consists of 15 residues. The germline V gene encodes CDR1 KGHDR and CDR2 SFDVKD. Trimming removed 4 bases from V and 2 bases from J; junction bases left unmatched: 7.

This clonotype was counted a single time. The chain combines TRBV7-9 with TRBJ2-1; no definite D call. The CDR3 runs 12 residues. Germline V CDR1 and CDR2: SEHNR, FQNEAQ (reference sequence). Trimming stripped 5 bases from V and 10 bases from J, with 12 bases between. The CDR3 DNA is TGTGCCAGCAGCCCGCGCGAATACGAGCAGTTCTTC. Its translation is CASSPREYEQFF.

CDR3 sequence reads: CATSSYTGTGKWETQYF. DNA of the CDR3: TGTGCCACCAGCAGTTACACCGGGACAGGGAAATGGGAGACCCAGTACTTC. The rearrangement links TRBV15 to TRBJ2-5; 9 bases map to TRBD1. This CDR3 contains 17 residues. Germline V gene sequence: CDR1 LNHNV, CDR2 YYDKDF (reference sequence). After removal of 3 bases from V and 5 bases from J, the junction contained 13 bases not matched to a gene.

At least ten counts were recorded for this clonotype. The chain recombines TRBV6-5 with TRBJ2-1; maybe TRBD1 (6 bases). This CDR3 contains 13 residues. V dropped 5 bases and J dropped 8 bases, with 13 bases sitting between them. Per the germline V gene, CDR1 is MNHEY and CDR2 is SVGAGI. This chain's CDR3 is CASSHREGDEQFF. CDR3 bases: TGTGCCAGCAGTCACCGAGAGGGGGATGAGCAGTTCTTC.

This clonotype was detected a few times. The junction differs from germline at one of its ends, possibly a read error. The J gene is TRBJ2-7, the V gene TRBV19, with 9 nucleotides matching TRBD2. CDR3 length equals 15 residues. The germline gives CDR1 LNHDA, CDR2 SQIVND (reference sequence). CDR3 in DNA: TGTGCCAGTAGGATAGCGGGAGATACCGTAGACGAGCAGTACTTC. Translating gives CASRIAGDTVDEQYF. The variable domain in full, with the rest retrieved from reference TRBV19 and TRBJ2-7, is DGGITQSPKYLFRKEGQNVTLSCEQNLNHDAMYWYRQDPGQGLRLIYYSQIVNDFQKGDIAEGYSVSREKKESFPLTVTSAQKNPTAFYLCASRIAGDTVDEQYFGPGTRLTVT.

The V and J genes are TRBV20-1 and TRBJ1-5; D unclear. V was pared by 0 bases and J by 2 bases, with 11 bases between. This CDR3 contains 15 residues. Germline CDR1 DFQATT, CDR2 SNEGSKA (reference sequence). The CDR3 here is CSARDRRTGNQPQHF. DNA for the CDR3: TGCAGTGCTAGAGATCGGCGAACTGGCAATCAGCCCCAGCATTTT.

There are a few counts of this clonotype. This chain connects TRBV7-2 to TRBJ2-7; unclear D gene. The CDR3 has 14 amino acids. The germline V gene encodes CDR1 SGHTA and CDR2 FQGNSA. The germline V and J ends were trimmed by 5 bases and 2 bases, with 13 bases remaining between them. CDR3 nucleotide sequence: TGTGCCAGCAGCGACGCACGCCTAGCCTACGAGCAGTACTTC. Translating gives CASSDARLAYEQYF.